One and the same sample provided the 31 T cell receptor beta chains below, sequenced in a study of T cells after yellow fever vaccination. TCRdb reanalysed the 5' RACE reads using MiXCR and keeps one entry per CDR3 protein. In the table there are some 390,000 distinct CDR3 sequences, 6.2% of which are singletons. This specimen consisted of PBMCs, obtained 5 days after the yellow fever booster vaccination. Receptors originate from a man aged 30 to 39 who received the YFV17D yellow fever vaccine.

The chain employs TRBV7-2 and TRBJ2-1; 8 bases match TRBD2. The germline V gene encodes CDR1 SGHTA and CDR2 FQGNSA. Germline trimming cut 7 bases from V and 5 bases from J; bases unmatched to any gene: 10. This CDR3 is 15 amino acids long. Here the CDR3 reads CASTTVAGFNNEQFF. DNA for the CDR3: TGTGCCAGCACCACCGTAGCGGGATTCAACAATGAGCAGTTCTTC.

This clonotype was observed a handful of times. The V call is TRBV18, the J call TRBJ2-1; D remains ambiguous. The germline V gene has CDR1 KGHSH and CDR2 LQKENI. CDR3 length: 16 residues. V shed 4 bases and J shed 5 bases, with 18 bases lying between them. Here the CDR3 reads CASSRVDGIGDNEQFF. The CDR3 DNA is TGTGCCAGCTCACGAGTGGACGGAATAGGCGACAATGAGCAGTTCTTC.

This clonotype was found a few times. This chain joins TRBV9 and TRBJ2-5; D is unclear. The CDR3 sequence is 15 residues long. Trimming removed 4 bases from V and 2 bases from J, with 15 bases in between. In germline, CDR1 is SGDLS, CDR2 YYNGEE. Here the CDR3 reads CASSPQSRTQETQYF. In DNA, the CDR3 is TGTGCCAGCAGCCCCCAAAGTCGGACGCAAGAGACCCAGTACTTC.

In its sample, this clonotype was seen a few times. This rearrangement joins TRBV7-3 to TRBJ2-3, with 10 bases matching TRBD2. Per the germline V gene, CDR1 is SGHTA and CDR2 is FQGTGA. The CDR3 runs to 16 residues. V shed 2 bases, J shed 3 bases, and the junction held 5 bases outside the gene matches. The CDR3 coding sequence is TGTGCCAGCAGCTTACGCGGTAGCGGGAGGACAGATACGCAGTATTTT. Its protein product is CASSLRGSGRTDTQYF. Together with reference TRBV7-3 and TRBJ2-3, the CDR3 gives the full variable domain: GAGVSQTPSNKVTEKGKYVELRCDPISGHTALYWYRQSLGQGPEFLIYFQGTGAADDSGLPNDRFFAVRPEGSVSTLKIQRTERGDSAVYLCASSLRGSGRTDTQYFGPGTRLTVL.

The sample holds many counts of this clonotype. This chain uses TRBV20-1 with TRBJ1-2; 7 nucleotides align to TRBD1. CDR1 DFQATT and CDR2 SNEGSKA come from the germline V gene (reference sequence). The CDR3 extends over 14 amino acids. V trimming: 0 bases; J trimming: 6 bases; junction bases outside the gene matches: 7. The CDR3 DNA reads as TGCAGTGCTAGAGAAAAGAAACAGGGGCATGGCTACACCTTC. Translating gives CSAREKKQGHGYTF.

This chain uses TRBV7-3 with TRBJ2-1; 10 nucleotides match TRBD2. The V gene's germline CDR1 is SGHTA and CDR2 FQGTGA. The CDR3 is 15 residues long. Trimming removed 4 bases from V and 6 bases from J; junction bases left unmatched: 6. For the CDR3, the DNA is TGTGCCAGCAGCTCCACCCGGACTAGCGGCAATGAGCAGTTCTTC. Amino acids: CASSSTRTSGNEQFF.

Regarding this clonotype: A clone one base away is much larger, so this may be a read error. The chain has TRBV5-1 and TRBJ2-3; D is perhaps TRBD1 or TRBD2 (5 bases each). Germline V gives CDR1 SGHRS, CDR2 YFSETQ. The CDR3 contains 12 residues. DNA of the CDR3: TGCGCCGGCAGCTTGAGGGGAGATACGCAGTATTTT. This codes for CAGSLRGDTQYF.

This clonotype was observed many times. The V call is TRBV3-1, the J call TRBJ2-7; D is perhaps TRBD1 (6 bases). V lost 1 base and J lost 0, with 10 bases in between. The germline V gene encodes CDR1 LGHDT and CDR2 YNNKEL (reference sequence). The CDR3 has 15 amino acids. CDR3 region: CASSQGIGGSYEQYF. The CDR3 DNA is TGTGCCAGCAGCCAAGGGATAGGGGGCTCCTACGAGCAGTACTTC.

This clonotype was counted ten times or more. The chain joins TRBV28 to TRBJ2-1; D perhaps matches TRBD2 (5 bases). The CDR3 covers 14 residues. CDR1 and CDR2 from the germline V gene are MDHEN and SYDVKM. Trimming took off 6 bases at V and 6 bases at J, with 15 bases between the two ends. This chain's CDR3 is CASRKTTSPNEQFF. As DNA, the CDR3 is TGTGCCAGCAGGAAAACAACTAGTCCCAATGAGCAGTTCTTC. The variable domain in full, completed from reference TRBV28 and TRBJ2-1, reads DVKVTQSSRYLVKRTGEKVFLECVQDMDHENMFWYRQDPGLGLRLIYFSYDVKMKEKGDIPEGYSVSREKKERFSLILESASTNQTSMYLCASRKTTSPNEQFFGPGTRLTVL.

This clonotype occurred a few times. The chain joins TRBV6-1 to TRBJ2-7, with TRBD2 matching over 9 bases. This CDR3 spans 18 amino acids. The junction had 17 bases not matched to a gene; V was cut back by 8 bases and J by 0 bases. From germline, CDR1 is MNHNS and CDR2 SASEGT. CDR3: CASYHPLSSGASSYEQYF. Here the CDR3 DNA reads TGTGCCAGCTATCACCCGTTGTCTAGCGGGGCGAGCTCCTACGAGCAGTACTTC.

This clonotype was seen repeatedly, ten times or more. This rearrangement joins TRBV4-3 to TRBJ1-1; D ambiguous. CDR1 and CDR2 from the germline V gene are LGHNA and YSLEER. The CDR3 consists of 15 residues. Trimming removed 0 bases from V and 5 bases from J, with 13 bases in between. CDR3 amino acids: CASSQDTGLRTEAFF. CDR3 nucleotides: TGCGCCAGCAGCCAAGATACTGGGTTAAGGACTGAAGCTTTCTTT.

This clonotype was counted ten times or more. The rearrangement links TRBV5-5 to TRBJ2-5; a possible D gene is TRBD1 (5 bases). CDR3 size: 15 residues. Trimming cost V 2 bases and J 4 bases, with 15 bases left between them. Per germline, CDR1 SGHKS and CDR2 YYEKEE (reference sequence). The CDR3 region has the DNA TGTGCCAGCAGCTTCCAGGGTGGTAGTTCAGAGACCCAGTACTTC. This codes for CASSFQGGSSETQYF.

The rearrangement links TRBV5-5 to TRBJ2-3; 7 bases are shared with TRBD1. The CDR3 spans 16 residues. The germline CDR1 and CDR2 sequences are SGHKS and YYEKEE (reference sequence). With 6 bases clipped from V and 1 base from J, the junction kept 11 bases outside the gene matches. CDR3 coding DNA: TGTGCCAGCAACAGGGGCCAGCGCCCCGGCACAGATACGCAGTATTTT. The encoded protein is CASNRGQRPGTDTQYF. The whole variable domain, filled in from reference TRBV5-5 and TRBJ2-3, reads DAGVTQSPTHLIKTRGQQVTLRCSPISGHKSVSWYQQVLGQGPQFIFQYYEKEERGRGNFPDRFSARQFPNYSSELNVNALLLGDSALYLCASNRGQRPGTDTQYFGPGTRLTVL.

The V gene is TRBV30, the J gene TRBJ2-7; 8 bases line up with TRBD2. Per the germline V gene, CDR1 is GTSNPN and CDR2 is SVGIG (reference sequence). Trimming removed 0 bases from V and 4 bases from J; junction bases left unmatched: 8. The CDR3 sequence is 15 residues long. The CDR3 sequence is CAWSVGLAGRYEQYF. CDR3 coding DNA: TGTGCCTGGAGTGTGGGTTTAGCGGGACGGTACGAGCAGTACTTC.

This clonotype was recorded many times. The rearrangement links TRBV5-1 to TRBJ2-3, with D maybe TRBD2 (5 bases). Trimming shortened V by 7 bases and J by 2 bases, and 8 bases separated the two germline ends. Germline V CDR1 and CDR2: SGHRS, YFSETQ. The CDR3 has 12 residues. DNA for the CDR3: TGCGCCAGCTCAGCGGACACAGATACGCAGTATTTT. Translation: CASSADTDTQYF. The entire variable domain, with the rest obtained from reference TRBV5-1 and TRBJ2-3, is as follows: KAGVTQTPRYLIKTRGQQVTLSCSPISGHRSVSWYQQTPGQGLQFLFEYFSETQRNKGNFPGRFSGRQFSNSRSEMNVSTLELGDSALYLCASSADTDTQYFGPGTRLTVL.

V gene TRBV4-3 combines with J gene TRBJ1-5, with D hard to call. The ends were cut back, 0 bases at V and 6 bases at J, with 18 bases in the middle. The CDR3 is 17 residues long. Germline V CDR1 and CDR2: LGHNA, YSLEER. The CDR3 protein is CASSQDPKEPGFQPQHF. The CDR3 DNA reads TGCGCCAGCAGCCAAGATCCCAAGGAGCCGGGTTTTCAGCCCCAGCATTTT.

A few counts support this clonotype. J is TRBJ2-6 and V is TRBV5-1, with 9 bases lining up with TRBD1. CDR3 length: 17 residues. J lost 0 bases, V lost 3 bases, and 4 bases had no gene match. Per the germline V gene, CDR1 is SGHRS and CDR2 is YFSETQ. CDR3 region: CASSSQGASSGANVLTF. The CDR3 nucleotides read TGCGCCAGCAGCTCACAGGGGGCTTCCTCTGGGGCCAACGTCCTGACTTTC.

This chain uses TRBV5-4 with TRBJ2-3, with TRBD2 matching over 10 bases. Trimming removed 4 bases from V and 1 base from J; junction bases left unmatched: 9. The CDR3 length is 17 residues. The V gene's germline CDR1 is SGHNT and CDR2 YYREEE (reference sequence). CDR3 residues: CASSRLTGLAGTDTQYF. The CDR3 DNA sequence: TGTGCCAGCAGCCGCCTCACCGGACTAGCGGGCACAGATACGCAGTATTTT. The full variable domain, completed using reference TRBV5-4 and TRBJ2-3, is ETGVTQSPTHLIKTRGQQVTLRCSSQSGHNTVSWYQQALGQGPQFIFQYYREEENGRGNFPPRFSGLQFPNYSSELNVNALELDDSALYLCASSRLTGLAGTDTQYFGPGTRLTVL.

This clonotype was seen a few times. The rearrangement joins TRBV7-2 to TRBJ2-7; a possible D gene is TRBD2 (6 bases). The V and J ends lost 5 bases and 6 bases respectively, with 11 bases between them. The CDR3 runs 12 residues. Germline CDR1 is SGHTA and CDR2 is FQGNSA. This CDR3 is CASSGRESEQYF. In DNA, the CDR3 is TGTGCCAGCAGCGGCCGGGAGAGCGAGCAGTACTTC.

Worth noting for this clonotype: At one of its ends the junction is not consistent with the germline gene, which may arise from a read error. This sequence joins TRBV30 and TRBJ2-7; 12 positions agree with TRBD2. The germline V gene has CDR1 GTSNPN and CDR2 SVGIG (reference sequence). The CDR3 totals 16 residues. For the CDR3, the DNA is TGTGCCTGGACCCGGGTACTAGCGGGAGGCTCCTACGAGCTGTACTTC. It translates to CAWTRVLAGGSYELYF.

In this sample, this clonotype turned up many times. The J gene is TRBJ2-3, the V gene TRBV12-3 or TRBV12-4; D might be TRBD2 (6 bases). Trimming took off 2 bases at V and 2 bases at J, with 14 bases between the two ends. CDR3 size: 16 residues. In DNA, the CDR3 is TGTGCCAGCAGTTTAAGGCAGGGAGGTACCACAGATACGCAGTATTTT. Its translation: CASSLRQGGTTDTQYF.

In its sample, this clonotype was seen a few times. The J gene is TRBJ2-5, the V gene TRBV7-2; 9 bases line up with TRBD2. Germline V gene data show CDR1 as SGHTA and CDR2 as FQGNSA. V was pared by 4 bases and J by 5 bases, with 8 bases of the junction left unmatched. The CDR3 extends over 15 amino acids. CDR3: CASSSRTSATETQYF. In DNA form, the CDR3 reads TGTGCCAGCAGCTCGCGGACTAGCGCGACGGAGACCCAGTACTTC.

This clonotype was seen a handful of times. This chain connects TRBV5-4 to TRBJ2-5, with a possible D match to TRBD2 (5 bases). V lost 2 bases and J 5 bases, leaving 16 bases between the germline ends. This CDR3 region has 15 residues. The germline gives CDR1 SGHNT, CDR2 YYREEE (reference sequence). In nucleotides, the CDR3 is TGTGCCAGCAGCTTCGGACTGACCCGGGTCGAGACCCAGTACTTC. The encoded protein is CASSFGLTRVETQYF. The whole variable domain, filled in from reference TRBV5-4 and TRBJ2-5, reads ETGVTQSPTHLIKTRGQQVTLRCSSQSGHNTVSWYQQALGQGPQFIFQYYREEENGRGNFPPRFSGLQFPNYSSELNVNALELDDSALYLCASSFGLTRVETQYFGPGTRLLVL.

In the case of this clonotype: The junction and the germline gene differ at one end; a read error may be behind it. V is TRBV19 and J is TRBJ1-5; D is uncertain. Germline values: CDR1 LNHDA, CDR2 SQIVND (reference sequence). There are 15 residues in the CDR3. In DNA form, the CDR3 reads TGTGCCAGTAGGATAGACATGACTAGCAATCAGCCCCAGCATTTT. Translation gives CASRIDMTSNQPQHF.

This clonotype showed up many times. The rearrangement uses TRBV6-2 or TRBV6-3 and TRBJ2-5, with D unresolved. The CDR3 has 13 amino acids. Trimming took 7 bases from V and 1 from J, leaving 10 bases between them. Germline assignment: CDR1 MNHEY and CDR2 SVGEGT. The CDR3 region is CASNTLLQETQYF. DNA for the CDR3: TGTGCCAGCAACACCCTCCTCCAAGAGACCCAGTACTTC.

This clonotype was counted many times. CDR3 protein: CASTKATSYNEQFF. CDR3 bases: TGTGCCAGCACCAAAGCGACCTCCTACAATGAGCAGTTCTTC. The chain is built from TRBV27 and TRBJ2-1, with D hard to call. The germline gives CDR1 MNHEY, CDR2 SMNVEV (reference sequence). CDR3 length equals 14 residues. Trimming pared 7 bases from V and 0 bases from J, leaving 10 bases between.

This clonotype was observed at least ten times. The chain carries TRBV5-1 and TRBJ2-3, with D perhaps matching TRBD1 (6 bases). This CDR3 is built from 15 residues. Deletions cut 0 bases from V and 0 bases from J, with 8 bases between. The germline V gene has CDR1 SGHRS and CDR2 YFSETQ. The CDR3 is CASSLDRGSTDTQYF. CDR3 sequence (DNA): TGCGCCAGCAGCTTGGATAGGGGGAGCACAGATACGCAGTATTTT. Complete variable domain (other parts from reference TRBV5-1 and TRBJ2-3): KAGVTQTPRYLIKTRGQQVTLSCSPISGHRSVSWYQQTPGQGLQFLFEYFSETQRNKGNFPGRFSGRQFSNSRSEMNVSTLELGDSALYLCASSLDRGSTDTQYFGPGTRLTVL.

This clonotype showed up many times. V is TRBV5-1 and J is TRBJ2-3; D gene unclear. CDR1 is SGHRS and CDR2 is YFSETQ in the germline V gene. The CDR3 loop spans 12 amino acids. V was pared by 2 bases and J by 2 bases, with 3 bases between. DNA for the CDR3: TGCGCCAGCAGCTTCGACACAGATACGCAGTATTTT. As protein: CASSFDTDTQYF.

This clonotype was detected only a few times. The chain uses TRBV4-3 and TRBJ2-1; D is perhaps TRBD2 (6 bases). Germline values: CDR1 LGHNA, CDR2 YSLEER. The CDR3 extends over 14 amino acids. V was clipped by 2 bases and J by 8 bases, with 13 bases between them. CDR3 DNA: TGCGCCAGCAGCCAATCTAGCGTACCCCATGAGCAGTTCTTC. Protein: CASSQSSVPHEQFF.

A few counts support this clonotype. V usage is TRBV3-1 and J usage is TRBJ1-2; maybe TRBD1 (5 bases). V gave up 6 bases and J gave up 5 bases, with 25 bases separating them. This CDR3 region has 17 residues. Germline V gene sequence: CDR1 LGHDT, CDR2 YNNKEL (reference sequence). The CDR3 spells CASRQNPGPTNPYGYTF. CDR3 DNA: TGTGCCAGCAGGCAGAATCCGGGGCCGACAAACCCATATGGCTACACCTTC.

This clonotype was recorded at least ten times. This chain links TRBV20-1 with TRBJ1-1, with 11 bases aligning to TRBD1. V dropped 3 bases and J dropped 4; count of bases not matched to a gene: 7. This CDR3 comprises 15 residues. CDR1 and CDR2 from the germline V gene are DFQATT and SNEGSKA (reference sequence). This CDR3 reads CSASPGQGASTEAFF. CDR3 coding DNA: TGCAGTGCTAGCCCAGGACAGGGGGCTAGCACTGAAGCTTTCTTT.